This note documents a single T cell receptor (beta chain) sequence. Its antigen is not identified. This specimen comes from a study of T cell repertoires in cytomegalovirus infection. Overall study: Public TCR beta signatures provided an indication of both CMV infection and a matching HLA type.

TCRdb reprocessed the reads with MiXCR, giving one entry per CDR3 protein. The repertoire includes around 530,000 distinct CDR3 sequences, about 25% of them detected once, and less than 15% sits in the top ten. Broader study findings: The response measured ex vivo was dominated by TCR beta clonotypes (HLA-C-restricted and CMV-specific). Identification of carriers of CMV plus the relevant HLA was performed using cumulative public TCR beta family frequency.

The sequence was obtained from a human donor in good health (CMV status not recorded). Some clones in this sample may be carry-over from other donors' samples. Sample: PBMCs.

The CDR3 DNA is TGTGCCAGCAGCTTAGTGACTAGCGGGAGTACCGGGGAGCTGTTTTTT. Protein sequence: CASSLVTSGSTGELFF. This chain joins TRBV11-3 and TRBJ2-2; 12 positions agree with TRBD2. Germline-derived CDR1 and CDR2 are SGHNT and YENEEA. The CDR3 spans 16 residues. With 1 base clipped from V and 5 bases from J, the junction kept 2 bases outside the gene matches.